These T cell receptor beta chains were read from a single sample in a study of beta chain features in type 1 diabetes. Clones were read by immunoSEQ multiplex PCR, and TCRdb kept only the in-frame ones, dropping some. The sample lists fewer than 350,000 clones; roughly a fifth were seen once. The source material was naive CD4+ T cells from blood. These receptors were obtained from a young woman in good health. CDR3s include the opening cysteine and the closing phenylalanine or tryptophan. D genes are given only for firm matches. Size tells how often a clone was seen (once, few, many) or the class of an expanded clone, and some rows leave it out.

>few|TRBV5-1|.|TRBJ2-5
TGCGCCAGCAGCTTGGAGCGGTCAGGGACCCAGTACTTC
CASSLERSGTQYF
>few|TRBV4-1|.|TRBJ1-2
TGCGCCAGCAGCCACCGGACAGTTAACTATGGCTACACCTTC
CASSHRTVNYGYTF
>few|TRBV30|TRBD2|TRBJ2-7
TGTGCCTGGAGTGTACGTAGGACTAGCGGGAGGAGGGTTTACTACGAGCAGTACTTC
CAWSVRRTSGRRVYYEQYF
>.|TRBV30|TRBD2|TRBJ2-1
TGTGCCTGGAGCCAAGGACTAGCGGGAGTCAATGAGCAGTTCTTC
CAWSQGLAGVNEQFF
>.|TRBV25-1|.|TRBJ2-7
TGTGCCAGCAGTGAATTAAGCCCTGGCTCCTACGAGCAGTACTTC
CASSELSPGSYEQYF
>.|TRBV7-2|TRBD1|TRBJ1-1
TGTGCCAGCAGCCCAGCAACCCTCGGGACAGCAAACACTGAAGCTTTCTTT
CASSPATLGTANTEAFF
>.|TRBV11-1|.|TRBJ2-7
TGTGCCAGCAGTGACAGGAGAACCTACGAGCAGTACTTC
CASSDRRTYEQYF
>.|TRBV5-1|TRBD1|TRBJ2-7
TGCGCCAGCAGTAACGGACAGGGGGCGTACGAGCAGTACTTC
CASSNGQGAYEQYF
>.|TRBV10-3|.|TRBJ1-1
TGTGCCATCAGGAAGGACATCGGGGGCACTGAAGCTTTCTTT
CAIRKDIGGTEAFF
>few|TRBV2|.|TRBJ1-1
TGTGCCAGCAGTCAGGAGGCCACTGAAGCTTTCTTT
CASSQEATEAFF
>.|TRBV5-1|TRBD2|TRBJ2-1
TGCGCCAGCAACCCCAGCGGGAATGTCTTCTACAATGAGCAGTTCTTC
CASNPSGNVFYNEQFF
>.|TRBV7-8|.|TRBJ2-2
TGTGCCAGCAGCTTATTGACGGCGGGCCCTGCTTTGGACACCGGGGAGCTGTTTTTT
CASSLLTAGPALDTGELFF
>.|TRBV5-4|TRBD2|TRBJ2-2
TGTGCCAGCAGCAAGCCGGGACTAGCGGTCACCGGGGAGCTGTTTTTT
CASSKPGLAVTGELFF
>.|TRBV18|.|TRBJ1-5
TGTGCCAGCTCACCAGGACTGGGTGGGGAGGCCCAGCATTTT
CASSPGLGGEAQHF
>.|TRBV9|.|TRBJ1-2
TGTGCCAGCAGCCCGTACTATGGCTACACCTTC
CASSPYYGYTF
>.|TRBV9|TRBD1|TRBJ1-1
TGTGCCAGCAGCGTAGTAGGACAGGGGAACACTGAAGCTTTCTTT
CASSVVGQGNTEAFF
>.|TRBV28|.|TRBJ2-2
TGTGCCAGCAGTTCGGGACAGAACACCGGGGAGCTGTTTTTT
CASSSGQNTGELFF
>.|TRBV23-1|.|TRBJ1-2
TGCGCCAGCAGACGTCCGTGGACCAAGGGAGGCTATGGCTACACCTTC
CASRRPWTKGGYGYTF
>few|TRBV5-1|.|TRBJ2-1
TGCGCCAGCAGCTTGGCGGGCAGCGGAGGGTACAATGAGCAGTTCTTC
CASSLAGSGGYNEQFF
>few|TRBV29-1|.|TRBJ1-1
TGCAGCGTTGAGGGTGCTGGCAGGGTAGCTGCTGAAGCTTTCTTT
CSVEGAGRVAAEAFF
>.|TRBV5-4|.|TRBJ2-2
TGTGCCAGCAGCGCTCTAGATTCCGGGGAGCTGTTTTTT
CASSALDSGELFF
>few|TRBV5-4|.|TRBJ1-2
TGTGCCAGCAGCCCCGACTTCAACTATGGCTACACCTTC
CASSPDFNYGYTF
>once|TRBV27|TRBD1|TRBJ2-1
TGTGCCAGCGCAACACCGGGACAGGGAGGCAATGAGCAGTTCTTC
CASATPGQGGNEQFF
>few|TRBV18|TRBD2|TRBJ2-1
TGTGCCAGCTCCCTCGGGACTAGCGCTGGGGGAGAGCAGTTCTTC
CASSLGTSAGGEQFF
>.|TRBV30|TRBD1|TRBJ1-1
TGTGCCTGGAAGACAGGGGTCGAGGGGAAAGCTTTCTTT
CAWKTGVEGKAFF
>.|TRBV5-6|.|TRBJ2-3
TGTGCCAGCAGCTTTCCGGGCACAGATACGCAGTATTTT
CASSFPGTDTQYF
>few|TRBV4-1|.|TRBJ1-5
TGCGCCAGCAGCCAAGCTGGCGGGACGGCCAATCAGCCCCAGCATTTT
CASSQAGGTANQPQHF
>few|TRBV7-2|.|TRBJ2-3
TGTGCCAGCACGCCCAGGGGACGAACTAGCACAGATACGCAGTATTTT
CASTPRGRTSTDTQYF
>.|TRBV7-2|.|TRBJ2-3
TGTGCCAGCACCTCTCGCGTCGGGACTCCCCAAGATACGCAGTATTTT
CASTSRVGTPQDTQYF
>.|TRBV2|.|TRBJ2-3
TGTGCCAGCAACATCAACACAGATACGCAGTATTTT
CASNINTDTQYF
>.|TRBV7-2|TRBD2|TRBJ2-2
TGTGCCAGCACCACTAGCGGGGGCTCGAACACCGGGGAGCTGTTTTTT
CASTTSGGSNTGELFF
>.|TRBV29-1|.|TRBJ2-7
TGCAGCGTTTTACAGGGCCTCCCCAACTACGAGCAGTACTTC
CSVLQGLPNYEQYF
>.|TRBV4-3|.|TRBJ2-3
TGCGCCAGCAGCCCCGGACAGAGCACAGATACGCAGTATTTT
CASSPGQSTDTQYF
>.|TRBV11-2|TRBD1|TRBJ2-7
TGTGCCAGCAGAAGACCGGGACAGGGCTCCTACGAGCAGTACTTC
CASRRPGQGSYEQYF
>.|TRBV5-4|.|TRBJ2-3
TGTGCCAGCAGCTTGGAGGGGGCAGATACGCAGTATTTT
CASSLEGADTQYF
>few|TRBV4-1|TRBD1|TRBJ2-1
TGCGCCAGCAGCCCTATAGGACAGGCCCGCAATGAGCAGTTCTTC
CASSPIGQARNEQFF
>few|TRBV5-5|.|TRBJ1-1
TGTGCCAGCAGCTTGAAAGGGACTCCCGAAGCTTTCTTT
CASSLKGTPEAFF
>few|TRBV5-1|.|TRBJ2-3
TGCGCCAGCTCATCAGGGATGTGGGGCACAGATACGCAGTATTTT
CASSSGMWGTDTQYF
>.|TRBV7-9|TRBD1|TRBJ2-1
TGTGCCAGCAGCTCGGACAGGGGCTCTTCCAATGAGCAGTTCTTC
CASSSDRGSSNEQFF
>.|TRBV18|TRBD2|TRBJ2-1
TGTGCCAGCTCAAAGGCTAGCGGCCTCAATGAGCAGTTCTTC
CASSKASGLNEQFF
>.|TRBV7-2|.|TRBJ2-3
TGTGCCAGCAGCTTAGATCCGGGCACAGATACGCAGTATTTT
CASSLDPGTDTQYF
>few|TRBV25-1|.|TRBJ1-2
TGTGCCAGCAGCCCTAAAATGGGAGTCTCCCATGGCTACACCTTC
CASSPKMGVSHGYTF
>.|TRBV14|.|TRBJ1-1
TGTGCCAGCAGCCTAGGAGGGAACACTGAAGCTTTCTTT
CASSLGGNTEAFF
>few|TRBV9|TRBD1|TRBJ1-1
TGTGCCAGCAGCGTAGAAACAGGGGCGAGGAATGAAGCTTTCTTT
CASSVETGARNEAFF
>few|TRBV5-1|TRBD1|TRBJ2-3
TGCGCCAGCAGCCCGGGACAGGGGGCGAGCACAGATACGCAGTATTTT
CASSPGQGASTDTQYF
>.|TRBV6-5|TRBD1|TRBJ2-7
TGTGCCAGCAGCAGTGGTAAGGACAGGGGCTACGAGCAGTACTTC
CASSSGKDRGYEQYF
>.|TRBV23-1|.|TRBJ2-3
TGCGCCAGCATGCTCTATAGCAAGCGGATGGGGACAGATACGCAGTATTTT
CASMLYSKRMGTDTQYF
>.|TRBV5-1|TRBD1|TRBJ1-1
TGCGCCAGCAGCAGTGGGGCTGGGACAGGGAACACTGAAGCTTTCTTT
CASSSGAGTGNTEAFF
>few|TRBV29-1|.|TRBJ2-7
TGCAGCGTTGTTTCCGGACATTTACATCCCTACGAGCAGTACTTC
CSVVSGHLHPYEQYF
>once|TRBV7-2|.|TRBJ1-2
TGTGCCAGCAGCTTAGTCGGGGGGGGGTACTATGGCTACACCTTC
CASSLVGGGYYGYTF
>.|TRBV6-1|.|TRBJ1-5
TGTGCCAGTCGGGCGGGGGTGTACCAGCCCCAGCATTTT
CASRAGVYQPQHF
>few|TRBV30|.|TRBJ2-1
TGTGCCTGGAGTGTGAGAGACGGGACTCCGATGTTCTTC
CAWSVRDGTPMFF
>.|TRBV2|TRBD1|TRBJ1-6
TGTGCCAGCAGAGAACGGGACAGAAATAATTCACCCCTCCACTTT
CASRERDRNNSPLHF
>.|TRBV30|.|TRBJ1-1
TGTGCCTGGAGTCCCCCCCCAAACACTGAAGCTTTCTTT
CAWSPPPNTEAFF
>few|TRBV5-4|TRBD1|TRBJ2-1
TGTGCCAGCAGCTTGGGGGGGACAGGGCCCTACAATGAGCAGTTCTTC
CASSLGGTGPYNEQFF
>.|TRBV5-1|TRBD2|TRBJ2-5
TGCGCCAGCAGCTCCTCGACTAGCGCTCAAGAGACCCAGTACTTC
CASSSSTSAQETQYF